The rows below give T cell receptor beta chains drawn from one sample of a study of cytomegalovirus exposure and HLA in healthy donors. The assay was immunoSEQ multiplex PCR, and TCRdb's table has in-frame clones only and misses some. The data hold about 130,000 clones, with nearly 90% observed a single time. Sequencing was performed on PBMCs. These receptors originate from a man younger than 40 in good health and CMV-seronegative. The CDR3 runs from the conserved cysteine through the conserved F or W. Each record gives: J gene, D gene, clone size, V gene, CDR3 DNA, CDR3 protein. The D gene is left open where the match is weak. For some rows the clone size is stated as once, few or many, or as a class when expanded; others skip it.

j_gene: TRBJ2-7
d_gene: .
abundance: .
v_gene: TRBV2
CDR3nt: TGTGCCAGCAGACAGCTAACCTACGAGCAGTACTTC
CDR3aa: CASRQLTYEQYF

j_gene: TRBJ2-3
d_gene: .
abundance: .
v_gene: TRBV7-2
CDR3nt: TGTGCCAGCAGCGAGGGCCCCACCACAGATACGCAGTATTTT
CDR3aa: CASSEGPTTDTQYF

j_gene: TRBJ1-6
d_gene: TRBD1
abundance: .
v_gene: TRBV5-6
CDR3nt: TGTGCCAGCAGCTTGGGATGGCAGGGGGATTCACCCCTCCACTTT
CDR3aa: CASSLGWQGDSPLHF

j_gene: TRBJ2-2
d_gene: TRBD1
abundance: .
v_gene: TRBV4-3
CDR3nt: TGCGCCAGCAGCCAAGTACTCGGGACAGGGGATACCGCGAACACCGGGGAGCTGTTTTTT
CDR3aa: CASSQVLGTGDTANTGELFF

j_gene: TRBJ2-7
d_gene: TRBD1
abundance: few
v_gene: TRBV4-1
CDR3nt: TGCGCCAGCAGCCGGGACAGTGTCAACGAGCAGTACTTC
CDR3aa: CASSRDSVNEQYF

j_gene: TRBJ1-2
d_gene: .
abundance: few
v_gene: TRBV7-9
CDR3nt: TGTGCCAGCAGCTTAGGGACAACTTATGGCTACACCTTC
CDR3aa: CASSLGTTYGYTF

j_gene: TRBJ1-5
d_gene: .
abundance: .
v_gene: TRBV4-1
CDR3nt: TGCGCCAGCAGCCAAGAAGCACTTCGACTCACCTATAGCAATCAGCCCCAGCATTTT
CDR3aa: CASSQEALRLTYSNQPQHF

j_gene: TRBJ2-1
d_gene: .
abundance: once
v_gene: TRBV2
CDR3nt: TGTGCCAGCAGTTCACCGCCAGCAGGCTACAATGAGCAGTTCTTC
CDR3aa: CASSSPPAGYNEQFF

j_gene: TRBJ2-2
d_gene: .
abundance: .
v_gene: TRBV18
CDR3nt: TGTGCCAGCTCACTTGACAGAAACACCGGGGAGCTGTTTTTT
CDR3aa: CASSLDRNTGELFF

j_gene: TRBJ1-5
d_gene: TRBD1
abundance: .
v_gene: TRBV7-9
CDR3nt: TGTGCCAGCAGCTCCGGGACAGGGCCCAATCAGCCCCAGCATTTT
CDR3aa: CASSSGTGPNQPQHF

j_gene: TRBJ2-3
d_gene: TRBD2
abundance: few
v_gene: TRBV7-6
CDR3nt: TGTGCCAGCAGCTTGTTGGCTAGCGGGGGGTCCACAGATACGCAGTATTTT
CDR3aa: CASSLLASGGSTDTQYF

j_gene: TRBJ1-1
d_gene: .
abundance: .
v_gene: TRBV11-2
CDR3nt: TGTGCCAGCAGCTTACGCAGGGCAGGAACTGAAGCTTTCTTT
CDR3aa: CASSLRRAGTEAFF

j_gene: TRBJ1-4
d_gene: TRBD1
abundance: .
v_gene: TRBV4-1
CDR3nt: TGCGCCAGCAGCCAGCCGAGCGGACAGGGGGGTGAAAAACTGTTTTTT
CDR3aa: CASSQPSGQGGEKLFF

j_gene: TRBJ1-5
d_gene: .
abundance: .
v_gene: TRBV7-6
CDR3nt: TGTGCCAGCAGCCCGCAGGGTAATCAGCCCCAGCATTTT
CDR3aa: CASSPQGNQPQHF

j_gene: TRBJ2-5
d_gene: .
abundance: .
v_gene: TRBV19
CDR3nt: TGTGCCAGTAGTATGACAGGGAGGCAAGAGACCCAGTACTTC
CDR3aa: CASSMTGRQETQYF

j_gene: TRBJ1-1
d_gene: TRBD1
abundance: .
v_gene: TRBV5-4
CDR3nt: TGTGCCAGCAGCCCTAGACAGGGTTTTAACACTGAAGCTTTCTTT
CDR3aa: CASSPRQGFNTEAFF

j_gene: TRBJ2-3
d_gene: .
abundance: .
v_gene: TRBV7-8
CDR3nt: TGTGCCAGCAGCCGTGCCTCAATAGCAGATACGCAGTATTTT
CDR3aa: CASSRASIADTQYF

j_gene: TRBJ2-1
d_gene: .
abundance: .
v_gene: TRBV7-9
CDR3nt: TGTGCCAGCAGCAGGGGCCATGAGCAGTTCTTC
CDR3aa: CASSRGHEQFF

j_gene: TRBJ1-1
d_gene: .
abundance: .
v_gene: TRBV5-6
CDR3nt: TGTGCCAGCAGCTGGACAGTGGGGAACACTGAAGCTTTCTTT
CDR3aa: CASSWTVGNTEAFF

j_gene: TRBJ2-7
d_gene: TRBD2
abundance: .
v_gene: TRBV13
CDR3nt: TGTGCCAGCAGCTTAGGGCGGGGGGGAACCTACGAGCAGTACTTC
CDR3aa: CASSLGRGGTYEQYF

j_gene: TRBJ1-3
d_gene: .
abundance: .
v_gene: TRBV6-5
CDR3nt: TGTGCCAGCAGCCCGGAGGGGACGGCCGGAAACACCATATATTTT
CDR3aa: CASSPEGTAGNTIYF

j_gene: TRBJ1-3
d_gene: .
abundance: .
v_gene: TRBV14
CDR3nt: TGTGCCAGCAGCCATACACAAAGAGGAAACACCATATATTTT
CDR3aa: CASSHTQRGNTIYF

j_gene: TRBJ2-4
d_gene: TRBD2
abundance: once
v_gene: TRBV7-3
CDR3nt: TGTGCCAGCAGCAGGACTGGGGAGGGTGGTGGCATTCAGTACTTC
CDR3aa: CASSRTGEGGGIQYF

j_gene: TRBJ1-3
d_gene: .
abundance: .
v_gene: TRBV6-5
CDR3nt: TGTGCCAGCTCTAAAGGAAACACCATATATTTT
CDR3aa: CASSKGNTIYF

j_gene: TRBJ2-2
d_gene: TRBD1
abundance: .
v_gene: TRBV7-6
CDR3nt: TGTGCCAGCAGGTGGGAAGTACAGGGGATAGACACCGGGGAGCTGTTTTTT
CDR3aa: CASRWEVQGIDTGELFF

j_gene: TRBJ2-7
d_gene: TRBD1
abundance: .
v_gene: TRBV28
CDR3nt: TGTGCCAGCAGCCGGGACAGGGAATCACGTTCCGAGCAGTACTTC
CDR3aa: CASSRDRESRSEQYF

j_gene: TRBJ2-3
d_gene: TRBD2
abundance: .
v_gene: TRBV2
CDR3nt: TGTGCCAGCAGTGGGGGACTAGCTGCAGATACGCAGTATTTT
CDR3aa: CASSGGLAADTQYF

j_gene: TRBJ1-2
d_gene: .
abundance: .
v_gene: TRBV29-1
CDR3nt: TGCAGCGGAAAATGCTTACTTAACTATGGCTACACCTTC
CDR3aa: CSGKCLLNYGYTF

j_gene: TRBJ2-2
d_gene: TRBD2
abundance: .
v_gene: TRBV28
CDR3nt: TGTGCCAGCAGCTCGCCCGCCGCAGGGACTATGACCGGGGAGCTGTTTTTT
CDR3aa: CASSSPAAGTMTGELFF

j_gene: TRBJ2-2
d_gene: TRBD1
abundance: .
v_gene: TRBV28
CDR3nt: TGTGCCAGCAGTCCCGGGACAGCGAACACCGGGGAGCTGTTTTTT
CDR3aa: CASSPGTANTGELFF

j_gene: TRBJ1-5
d_gene: .
abundance: .
v_gene: TRBV4-2
CDR3nt: TGTGCCAGCAGCGGCGGAGTAGTGGGCAATCAGCCCCAGCATTTT
CDR3aa: CASSGGVVGNQPQHF

j_gene: TRBJ1-5
d_gene: .
abundance: .
v_gene: TRBV27
CDR3nt: TGTGCCAGCAGTTTTACAGGGAGCCATCAGCCCCAGCATTTT
CDR3aa: CASSFTGSHQPQHF

j_gene: TRBJ2-1
d_gene: TRBD2
abundance: .
v_gene: TRBV9
CDR3nt: TGTGCCAGCAGCGTCAGCGGGGGGGCGGGAAATGAGCAGTTCTTC
CDR3aa: CASSVSGGAGNEQFF

j_gene: TRBJ2-1
d_gene: TRBD2
abundance: once
v_gene: TRBV6-5
CDR3nt: TGTGCCAGCAGTTACCGGGGGGTTTACAATGAGCAGTTCTTC
CDR3aa: CASSYRGVYNEQFF

j_gene: TRBJ2-3
d_gene: TRBD2
abundance: once
v_gene: TRBV11-2
CDR3nt: TGTGCCAGCAGCAGAGGACTAGCGGGGGCCCGCACAGATACGCAGTATTTT
CDR3aa: CASSRGLAGARTDTQYF

j_gene: TRBJ2-5
d_gene: .
abundance: .
v_gene: TRBV2
CDR3nt: TGTGCCAGCAGTCCTGGGGGGGCAGGGGCCGAGACCCAGTACTTC
CDR3aa: CASSPGGAGAETQYF

j_gene: TRBJ1-2
d_gene: .
abundance: .
v_gene: TRBV4-2
CDR3nt: TGTGCCAGCAGCCAAGGGGTAGGAGCCTATGGCTACACCTTC
CDR3aa: CASSQGVGAYGYTF

j_gene: TRBJ2-2
d_gene: TRBD1
abundance: .
v_gene: TRBV5-1
CDR3nt: TGCGCCAGCCTCCCGGGACAGGTCAACACCGGGGAGCTGTTTTTT
CDR3aa: CASLPGQVNTGELFF

j_gene: TRBJ2-3
d_gene: .
abundance: .
v_gene: TRBV10-1
CDR3nt: TGCGCCAGCAGTGAGGGACTCCCCACAGATACGCAGTATTTT
CDR3aa: CASSEGLPTDTQYF

j_gene: TRBJ2-2
d_gene: .
abundance: .
v_gene: TRBV4-3
CDR3nt: TGCGCCAGCAGCCAATCGCCTAGTGGGGGGGCAACCGGGGAGCTGTTTTTT
CDR3aa: CASSQSPSGGATGELFF

j_gene: TRBJ2-7
d_gene: .
abundance: .
v_gene: TRBV14
CDR3nt: TGTGCCAGCAGCCAACCCGGGGTGGGATTGTACGAGCAGTACTTC
CDR3aa: CASSQPGVGLYEQYF

j_gene: TRBJ2-1
d_gene: .
abundance: .
v_gene: TRBV9
CDR3nt: TGTGCCAGCAATACGGACAATGAGCAGTTCTTC
CDR3aa: CASNTDNEQFF

j_gene: TRBJ1-1
d_gene: TRBD1
abundance: .
v_gene: TRBV4-1
CDR3nt: TGCGCCAGCAGCCACACGGACAGGAAGACTGAAGCTTTCTTT
CDR3aa: CASSHTDRKTEAFF

j_gene: TRBJ2-7
d_gene: .
abundance: .
v_gene: TRBV11-2
CDR3nt: TGTGCCAGCAGCTTGCGGGGAGAGAACTACGAGCAGTACTTC
CDR3aa: CASSLRGENYEQYF

j_gene: TRBJ1-2
d_gene: TRBD1
abundance: .
v_gene: TRBV6-1
CDR3nt: TGTGCCAGCAGGTGGGGGGCAGGGGGAACTTATGGCTACACCTTC
CDR3aa: CASRWGAGGTYGYTF

j_gene: TRBJ2-7
d_gene: TRBD2
abundance: .
v_gene: TRBV10-3
CDR3nt: TGTGCCATCAGTCTTAGCGGGGGGCCTGTGGACTCCTACGAGCAGTACTTC
CDR3aa: CAISLSGGPVDSYEQYF

j_gene: TRBJ1-1
d_gene: .
abundance: once
v_gene: TRBV5-4
CDR3nt: TGTGCCAGCAGCATCAGGGGCACTGAAGCTTTCTTT
CDR3aa: CASSIRGTEAFF

j_gene: TRBJ2-7
d_gene: TRBD2
abundance: few
v_gene: TRBV12-5
CDR3nt: TGTGCTAGTGCCCTCGGGAGGGACGGTCCCTACGAGCAGTACTTC
CDR3aa: CASALGRDGPYEQYF

j_gene: TRBJ1-2
d_gene: TRBD1
abundance: .
v_gene: TRBV5-1
CDR3nt: TGCGCCAGCAGCGGACAGGGGGCGCTAGATCGCTACACCTTC
CDR3aa: CASSGQGALDRYTF

j_gene: TRBJ1-2
d_gene: TRBD1
abundance: .
v_gene: TRBV4-3
CDR3nt: TGCGCCAGCAGCACGGGGACAGCTAACTATGGCTACACCTTC
CDR3aa: CASSTGTANYGYTF